This T cell receptor (beta chain) was profiled in a study of cytomegalovirus exposure and HLA in healthy donors (TCRdb year 2017). Notes on the research overall: An earlier analysis of approximately 640 of the donors reported 250 to 300 Gb of sequence data and roughly 110 million unique TCR beta sequences from some 180 million T cells. In addition to the first cohort of about 650 subjects, a separate validation cohort of approximately 120 different subjects was used. An earlier analysis of several hundred of the donors used high-throughput TCR beta sequencing to judge whether each TCR beta V gene segment behaved as functional or pseudogenic. In a later genetic analysis, genome-wide SNP genotypes for about three fifths of the roughly 670 donors were used, and that subset was treated as a discovery cohort. Typing coverage differed by locus: A, B, C, DRB1 and DQB1 were typed in roughly 620-630 donors, DQA1 in 500 to 550, DPA1 in around 580, and DPB1 in approximately 450. Alongside the repertoire data, information on donor age, sex, ethnicity and CMV serostatus was compiled. Five DR-DQ haplotypes were handled as single units for association and clustering because linkage in the cohort was strong. To predict cytomegalovirus infection status, the study combined high-throughput TCR immunosequencing, statistical association of individual TCRs with disease status, and machine learning. HLA typing included class I and class II loci at four-digit resolution. The genetic ancestry cluster associated with self-reported Caucasian donors included about 84% of the approximately 400 genotyped donors. Every discovery cohort repertoire had been produced on one sequencing platform. An early release covering over 500 HLA-typed donors comprised approximately 290 gigabases of sequencing data and around 80 million unique TCR sequences. Rather than drawing on any new phenotypic data, the later analysis identified candidate immune exposures from TCR beta sequences and the way those sequences occurred across donors. To study patterns of TCR occurrence, a later analysis re-analyzed previously published TCR beta repertoires from under 750 donors and added high-resolution HLA genotyping. The study profiled the T cell repertoires of some 610 subjects by immunosequencing and related them to cytomegalovirus serostatus. The study aimed to test whether signatures of past pathogen exposure could be identified by cataloging public T cell receptors. On average, around 230,000 unique TCR beta nucleotide sequences were sequenced per donor among fewer than 500 genotyped donors of the cohort, with roughly 18% of those sequences being non-productive.

Library preparation used the immunoSEQ multiplex PCR assay. For the multiplex PCR, a mixture combining 60 forward primers for TCR Vbeta segments and 13 reverse primers for TCR Jbeta segments was used. Amplification of the CDR3 region of rearranged TCR beta genes was performed with a multiplex PCR assay on genomic DNA. Amplified TCR beta libraries were sequenced as 87-base-pair reads on the Illumina HiSeq System. Per the source publication's procedure: Across the roughly 600 repertoires, a later analysis counted tens of millions of unique TCR beta chains, around 11 million of which were shared by at least two donors. Raw reads were error-corrected and collapsed into unique sequences with a nearest-neighbor algorithm that merged closely related sequences to remove PCR and sequencing errors. Alignment of CDR3 sequences to IMGT reference sequences was used to assign V, D and J gene segments. For a sequence to be retained, a match of at least six nucleotides was required to both a V gene segment and a J gene segment. A rearrangement was called productive if the CDR3 had no stop codons and remained in frame with V and J, and every other rearrangement was called non-productive. CDR3 was defined by IMGT convention, running from the second conserved V-encoded cysteine to the conserved J-encoded phenylalanine. The earlier analysis of roughly 590 of the donors excluded any sequence lacking an unambiguous match to a single V gene segment. An earlier analysis of 587 of the donors called V segments functional above 56.7% productive rearrangements and segregating when the between-donor standard deviation exceeded 5%. To diagnose cytomegalovirus status from the catalog of TCR beta chain sequences, a statistical classification framework was built. In a later analysis, TCR nucleotide sequences were compared against IMGT/GENE-DB human TR gene sequences so that V and J genes could be assigned. Using the TCRdist pipeline, a later analysis assigned CDR3 sequences along with most-parsimonious VDJ recombination scenarios. In a later analysis, every TCR beta chain was defined by the combination of its CDR3 amino acid sequence and its V-gene family, and reads without a unique V-gene family were dropped. In a later analysis, approximately 640 highly shared, low-generation-probability nucleotide sequences were removed to address suspected cross-contamination and a sequencing artifact. For each public chain, a later analysis derived a clonal expansion index from normalized ranks of inferred template counts within each repertoire. In a later analysis, generation probabilities were computed using a VDJ recombination model fitted to out-of-frame rearrangements, and the results were checked against IGoR. Hypergeometric tests were used in a later analysis to score TCR-TCR, TCR-HLA and TCR-CMV co-occurrence, with a repertoire-size bias correction applied to the TCR pairs. A later analysis estimated false discovery rates by permuting HLA or CMV assignments 20 times. In a later analysis, co-occurring TCRs were grouped with DBSCAN, and TCRdist sequence similarity was added when clustering was performed within HLA-allele-positive subsets. Repertoires with fewer than 30,000 or more than 120,000 public chains, plus five repertoires with anomalous nucleotide sharing, were excluded from co-occurrence clustering. Held by TCRdb, this immuneACCESS table contains in-frame sequences only and omits some clones. Under half of the omission traces to an unresolved V gene where checked; the cause of the rest is unknown. That table supplies the V and J calls and clone size; D and trimming were determined from the DNA. Present in this sample are some 85,000 clones, nearly 80% of which were seen just once. The ten largest account for 4.6% of the sample.

General conclusions and limits of the study: The sequencing pipeline was judged likely to have produced a cluster of highly shared sequence variants as a technical artifact. In vitro tests confirmed that a few of the cytomegalovirus-associated TCR beta chains recognize cytomegalovirus antigens. Linkage disequilibrium might explain the correlated functional status among segregating V segments, but an unknown experimental factor could not be ruled out. Sequencing depth was assumed to be roughly uniform across donors in the presence/absence analyses, though that assumption may not hold. In a later analysis, most CMV-associated TCR beta chains were found to appear HLA-restricted, with HLA associations seemingly driven largely by CMV exposure. Strong co-occurrence of HLA alleles, especially DR and DQ, made assigning TCR associations to individual alleles difficult. The classifier was reported to diagnose cytomegalovirus status with high specificity and sensitivity in both the original and validation cohorts. Only TCR beta chains were sequenced in this cohort, and the absence of alpha or paired-chain data limited detectable features. It was suggested by the authors that the approach could potentially be generalized to other disease states and immunological phenotypes. The study gave a list of around 170 TCR beta chains associated with cytomegalovirus. Because counts were too low, about 17 rarely observed V segments, including chromosome 9 orphons, were excluded from the earlier analysis of several hundred of the donors. A later analysis reported that several top co-occurrence clusters appeared linked to parvovirus B19, influenza, CMV and Epstein-Barr virus. The only immune exposure information available for the cohort was CMV serostatus. An association between a missense DCLRE1C variant and V-gene and J-gene trimming of TCR beta chains was found in a later genetic analysis and replicated in an independent cohort. In a later analysis, TCR association rates were found to vary across HLA loci, with the most associated TCRs seen for DRB1 alleles and the fewest for HLA-C alleles. In an earlier analysis of more than 500 of the donors, most TCR beta V segments appeared in productive rearrangements about 87% or about 30% of the time, broadly matching IMGT annotations. Specific HLA alleles were associated with more than 15,000 TCR beta sequences at a false discovery rate of 0.05 in a later analysis. According to a later genetic analysis, donors in an Asian-associated ancestry cluster had fewer N-insertions in productive TCRs than the approximately 670-donor mean. Because some donors lacked HLA typing at each locus, the association tests relied only on the typed subset. A later analysis found that HLA-associated TCR beta chains were more clonally expanded and had lower generation probabilities than equally common non-associated chains. A further reported finding was that TCR beta sequences accurately predicted the HLA-A and HLA-B alleles for most subjects in the first cohort. While some public TCRs were present in many individuals, most TCR sequences turned up only very rarely across donors. Some IMGT-functional V segments, including TRBV6-2 and TRBV6-3, could not be told apart with the 87-base-pair reads, so those segments were excluded.

The junction shows trimming of 0 bases on V and 6 bases on J, and the gene matches do not reach 2 bases of it. The CDR3, from cysteine to phenylalanine, totals 14 residues. Only the CDR3 DNA is retained, 42 bases long and in frame from the first base. The germline V gene (reference sequence) supplies CDR1 SGHNT and CDR2 YYREEE. The cohort was made up of about 670 healthy bone marrow donors. At the time of sampling, every cohort member was nominally healthy, though immune exposures that went unrecorded were likely present. The donor was CMV seropositive and belonged to the group of more than 250 seropositive cohort members. A peripheral blood sample was collected from each donor, and TCR beta sequencing was performed on peripheral blood mononuclear cells. Genomic DNA was extracted from the blood cell samples with the Qiagen DNeasy Blood Extraction Kit. Notes on this clone: Its antigen target is currently unknown. No base qualities exist here, and no much larger clone lies one base off it.

The rearranged segments are TRBV5-4 and TRBJ2-2; 7 nucleotides in the junction match TRBD2. This TCR was sampled from a woman aged 40 to 50 in good health and CMV-seropositive. Sequenced material: PBMCs. The CDR3 region has the sequence CASSLERGAGELFF. The nucleotides are TGTGCCAGCAGCTTGGAACGGGGGGCCGGGGAGCTGTTTTTT. Where the CDR3 stops, the reference TRBV5-4 and TRBJ2-2 genes take over; the full variable domain is ETGVTQSPTHLIKTRGQQVTLRCSSQSGHNTVSWYQQALGQGPQFIFQYYREEENGRGNFPPRFSGLQFPNYSSELNVNALELDDSALYLCASSLERGAGELFFGEGSRLTVL.